This T cell receptor (beta chain) is from a study of tumor and adjacent non-tumor tissue in lung cancer. Looking at the study overall: Histology: about a dozen adenocarcinoma, a couple of squamous cell carcinoma, 1 small cell lung cancer. On average, productive TCRbeta reads reached 4 million to 5 million per sample.

On this clonotype itself: A read error may account for a junction end that differs from germline.

The template was RNA from unsorted bulk tissue. Distant lung tissue was collected more than 3 cm away from the tumor edge. Chemotherapy-naive patients with new lung cancer underwent thoracic surgery in China, August–November 2014. TCRbeta libraries were built with three rounds of nested PCR, modified from ARM-PCR. From the multiplex PCR reads, TCRdb called clonotypes with MiXCR, one entry per CDR3 protein. The repertoire holds about 43,000 distinct CDR3 sequences, less than 65% seen once, with 45% to 55% in the top ten. Sequenced: distant non-tumor lung tissue. This receptor was obtained from a man aged 50 to 59 with non-small cell lung cancer.

CDR3 protein: CSVRQDGNNSPLHF. The CDR3 region has the DNA TGCAGCGTGCGACAGGATGGAAATAATTCACCCCTCCATTTT. The chain links TRBV29-1 to TRBJ1-6; TRBD1 is a possible D gene (6 bases). This CDR3 has 14 residues. The germline V gene encodes CDR1 SQVTM and CDR2 ANQGSEA.